These T cell receptor beta chains were read from a single sample in a study of T-cell reconstitution after alpha-beta-depleted transplantation in children. In TCRdb, the PCR reads were re-called with MiXCR into one record per CDR3 protein. The sample has about half a million distinct CDR3 sequences; approximately 12% are singletons. The material sequenced was PBMCs from the stem cell graft donor, taken from the stem cell graft. The receptors were gathered from a human donor who donated a stem cell graft to a child with combined immunodeficiency. Both conserved end residues are part of each CDR3. D genes are given only for firm matches. Not all rows give a size; the values are once, few, many and, for expanded clones, a class.

d_call clone_size j_call v_call cdr3_aa cdr3_nt
TRBD1 few TRBJ2-1 TRBV29-1 CSVELQGAGNEQFF TGCAGCGTTGAACTACAGGGGGCAGGGAATGAGCAGTTCTTC
TRBD2 NA TRBJ2-7 TRBV3-1 CASSLTSGISYEQYF TGTGCCAGCAGTCTAACTAGCGGGATTTCCTACGAGCAGTACTTC
NA few TRBJ2-5 TRBV28 CASSSLDGQETQYF TGTGCCAGCAGTAGTCTGGACGGTCAAGAGACCCAGTACTTC
NA NA TRBJ2-3 TRBV7-2 CASSSTRQTSTDTQYF TGTGCCAGCAGCTCAACCCGACAGACCAGCACAGATACGCAGTATTTT
NA NA TRBJ2-7 TRBV11-2 CASSPETPLGTLSYEQYF TGTGCCAGCAGCCCGGAAACCCCACTAGGCACTCTTTCCTACGAGCAGTACTTC
NA many TRBJ2-1 TRBV12-3/TRBV12-4 CASSWAAGNEQFF TGTGCCAGCAGCTGGGCGGCGGGGAATGAGCAGTTCTTC
TRBD2 once TRBJ2-3 TRBV29-1 CSVVSVSRTSAGTQYF TGCAGCGTTGTTTCGGTTAGTAGGACTAGCGCAGGTACGCAGTATTTT
TRBD2 many TRBJ2-7 TRBV5-1 CASSLGGTSGAYEQYF TGCGCCAGCAGCTTGGGGGGGACTAGCGGCGCCTACGAGCAGTACTTC
TRBD1 few TRBJ2-7 TRBV5-5 CASSSLSGGAYEQYF TGTGCCAGCAGCTCTCTTTCAGGGGGCGCCTACGAGCAGTACTTC
NA few TRBJ2-1 TRBV2 CASGTEGYNEQFF TGTGCCAGCGGGACTGAGGGATACAATGAGCAGTTCTTC
TRBD2 many TRBJ2-1 TRBV6-1 CASSASGSSYNEQFF TGTGCCAGCAGCGCTAGCGGGAGCTCCTACAATGAGCAGTTCTTC
NA many TRBJ1-1 TRBV6-5 CASSYGGDTEAFF TGTGCCAGCAGTTACGGGGGAGACACTGAAGCTTTCTTT
TRBD2 many TRBJ2-1 TRBV5-1 CASSTLAGGDYNEQFF TGCGCCAGCAGCACCCTAGCGGGGGGAGACTACAATGAGCAGTTCTTC
NA many TRBJ1-3 TRBV12-3/TRBV12-4 CASSQQGSGNTIYF TGTGCCAGCAGTCAACAGGGTTCGGGGAACACCATATATTTT
NA few TRBJ2-7 TRBV6-5 CASSYSPESEQYF TGTGCCAGCAGTTACTCCCCGGAAAGTGAGCAGTACTTC
NA few TRBJ2-5 TRBV5-5 CASSFDVETQYF TGTGCCAGCAGCTTCGACGTGGAGACCCAGTACTTC
NA many TRBJ2-6 TRBV29-1 CSVDTGANVLTF TGCAGCGTTGATACTGGGGCCAACGTCCTGACTTTC
TRBD2 NA TRBJ2-1 TRBV7-9 CASSYGGSYNEQFF TGTGCCAGCAGCTACGGGGGGTCCTACAATGAGCAGTTCTTC
TRBD1 few TRBJ2-3 TRBV12-3/TRBV12-4 CASTETSVGQGFGTDTQYF TGTGCCAGCACCGAAACCAGTGTGGGACAGGGGTTCGGCACAGATACGCAGTATTTT
TRBD2 NA TRBJ2-3 TRBV7-2 CASSVSSGHMDTQYF TGTGCCAGCAGCGTATCTAGCGGGCATATGGATACGCAGTATTTT
TRBD2 few TRBJ2-7 TRBV15 CATKAGDSLEQYF TGTGCCACCAAGGCGGGGGATTCCCTGGAGCAGTACTTC
NA many TRBJ1-1 TRBV12-3/TRBV12-4 CASSLNRESTEAFF TGTGCCAGCAGTTTAAACAGGGAGTCCACTGAAGCTTTCTTT